What follows are 10 T cell receptor beta chains derived from one specimen sequenced in a study of cytomegalovirus exposure and HLA in healthy donors. A multiplex PCR was run with 60 Vbeta primers and 13 Jbeta primers. The protocol was immunoSEQ multiplex PCR, while the TCRdb copy is restricted to in-frame clones and leaves out a portion. The table has nearly 110,000 clones, 73% seen once. The material sequenced was PBMCs. The receptors originated from a man aged 25 to 40 in good health and CMV-seronegative.

The chain has TRBV9 and TRBJ1-2; the match to TRBD1 covers 8 bases. The CDR3 runs to 14 residues. Losses at the gene ends were 4 bases for V and 2 bases for J; bases not matched to a gene: 4. In germline, CDR1 is SGDLS, CDR2 YYNGEE. The CDR3 is CASSSDRGNYGYTF. The CDR3, as DNA: TGTGCCAGCAGCTCTGACAGGGGCAACTATGGCTACACCTTC.

The J gene is TRBJ2-2, the V gene TRBV7-7; possibly TRBD1 for D (5 bases). The CDR3 loop spans 15 amino acids. V gave up 1 base and J gave up 2 bases, with 8 bases separating them. The germline gives CDR1 SSHAT, CDR2 FNYEAQ (reference sequence). This CDR3 is CASSLGGTNTGELFF. The CDR3 DNA sequence: TGTGCCAGCAGCTTAGGGGGCACTAACACCGGGGAGCTGTTTTTT.

The gene calls are TRBV18 and TRBJ2-2, with TRBD2 matching 12 bases. V gave up 4 bases and J gave up 0 bases; unmatched junction bases: 3. Germline assignment: CDR1 KGHSH and CDR2 LQKENI. The CDR3 contains 17 residues. The CDR3: CASSHGTSGSNTGELFF. The CDR3 region has the DNA TGTGCCAGCTCACATGGGACTAGCGGGTCGAACACCGGGGAGCTGTTTTTT.

This clone was picked up a small number of times. Written as DNA, the CDR3 is TGTGCCAGCAGGGAAGGTGGAGACACTGAAGCTTTCTTT. Its protein product is CASREGGDTEAFF. This chain connects TRBV28 to TRBJ1-1; no clear D. Germline V gene sequence: CDR1 MDHEN, CDR2 SYDVKM. Trimming cost V 6 bases and J 3 bases, with 11 bases left between them. The CDR3 spans 13 residues.

The chain is built from TRBV30 and TRBJ2-5, with D perhaps matching TRBD1 (5 bases). The end of the DNA aligns better with TRBJ2-7, so the J call may be wrong. Germline V gene data show CDR1 as GTSNPN and CDR2 as SVGIG (reference sequence). The CDR3 totals 13 residues. Here the CDR3 DNA reads TGTGCCTGGGCACGTGACAGCACCTACGAGCAGTACTTC. As protein: CAWARDSTYEQYF.

CDR3 coding DNA: TGTGCCAGCAGTGAATCTGCGGGTCAAGAGACCCAGTACTTC. It is translated as CASSESAGQETQYF. The rearrangement uses TRBV6-1 and TRBJ2-5; a weak D match, TRBD2 (5 bases). Germline CDR1 and CDR2: MNHNS and SASEGT. This CDR3 has 14 residues. V lost 2 bases, J lost 2 bases, and 9 bases lay in between.

The gene calls are TRBV28 and TRBJ2-3, with D possibly matching TRBD2 (5 bases). Germline CDR1 and CDR2: MDHEN and SYDVKM. The ends were cut back, 6 bases at V and 9 bases at J, with 19 bases in the middle. The CDR3 is made up of 14 amino acids. CDR3 nucleotides: TGTGCCAGCAGCGACCTTCGGAGGACCAGCACGCAGTATTTT. Translation gives CASSDLRRTSTQYF.

The CDR3 nucleotides read TGCGCCAGCAGCGCGACAGGGTGGGGAAACACCATATATTTT. Translated: CASSATGWGNTIYF. V usage is TRBV10-1 and J usage is TRBJ1-3, with 7 positions matching TRBD1. J gave up 4 bases and V 6 bases, and 6 bases lay outside the gene matches. The CDR3 length is 14 residues. Germline CDR1 reads WNHNN; CDR2 reads SYGVQD (reference sequence).

The V call is TRBV5-5, the J call TRBJ2-3; TRBD1 matches at 8 bases. The V gene's germline CDR1 is SGHKS and CDR2 YYEKEE (reference sequence). This CDR3 has 15 amino acids. V was pared by 3 bases and J by 2 bases, with 5 bases of the junction left unmatched. The CDR3 loop is CASSSRDRNTDTQYF. The CDR3, as DNA: TGTGCCAGCAGCTCCCGGGACAGGAACACAGATACGCAGTATTTT.

The sample holds a few counts of this clone. This rearrangement joins TRBV30 to TRBJ1-4; D ambiguous. Looked up from germline, CDR1 is GTSNPN and CDR2 is SVGIG (reference sequence). V lost 4 bases, J lost 1 base, and 10 bases lay in between. CDR3 length: 14 amino acids. As DNA, the CDR3 is TGTGCCTGGAAATCAAGAGTAACTAATGAAAAACTGTTTTTT. Amino acids: CAWKSRVTNEKLFF.